Included here is one T cell receptor beta chain sequence, with context. This receptor's antigen is unknown. No much larger clone is present one base from it, and per-base qualities are unavailable. Patients with a history of autoimmune disease or receiving systemic immunosuppression were excluded from the trial. Peripheral blood for TCR sequencing was collected from all dose cohorts at baseline, on cycle 4 day 1, and on cycle 7 day 1. Samples were obtained from an open-label, multicenter, first-in-human phase I dose-escalation trial of ivuxolimab. The trial enrolled adults with locally advanced or metastatic head and neck squamous cell, hepatocellular, melanoma or renal cell carcinoma. CD4+ and CD8+ T cells were sorted separately from peripheral blood before TCR sequencing. For sequencing of the TCRbeta CDR3 region, genomic DNA was extracted from the sorted cells. TCRbeta CDR3 regions were sequenced using the immunoSEQ Assay. TCRdb took over this immuneACCESS table, retaining in-frame rearrangements with V and J assigned. Such tables are incomplete; in checked studies, under half of the missing clones stem from an unresolved V gene, and the remainder is unexplained. This sample is represented by roughly 81,000 clones; approximately 95% of them were singletons. Jointly, the top ten make up 9.5% to 12% of the sample.

CDR3 length: 16 amino acids, cysteine to phenylalanine. This entry keeps only the CDR3 DNA: 48 bases, framed from base 1. V is cut by 5 bases and J by 0 bases, and the space between the germline ends is 14 bases. Sequences SGHAT (CDR1) and FQNNGV (CDR2) are obtained from the germline V gene. This record comes from a study of OX40 agonist ivuxolimab in advanced cancers. With respect to the entire study: Ivuxolimab was an agonistic, fully human IgG2 monoclonal antibody directed against OX40 (CD134), a costimulatory receptor. Of the approximately 53 patients in dose escalation, about 20 had hepatocellular carcinoma, around 15 had melanoma, 9 had renal cell carcinoma and 9 had head and neck cancer. Partial responses occurred in three dose-escalation patients: two with cutaneous melanoma and one with hepatocellular carcinoma. A male proportion of around 83% and a mean age of 60 years, ranging from roughly 23 to 79, were recorded for the dose-escalation cohort. Patients were allowed to have had prior anti-PD-1, anti-PD-L1 or anti-CTLA-4 therapy, and around 43% of the dose-escalation patients had been treated with checkpoint inhibitors. The paper reports the monotherapy dose-escalation portion (N = 52 patients) of the phase I ivuxolimab trial. Intravenous ivuxolimab was administered to patients every 2 weeks at six dose levels: 0.01, 0.1, 0.3, 1.5, 3 and 10 mg/kg. The purpose of peripheral TCRbeta sequencing was to test whether ivuxolimab changed TCR sequence diversity and led to clonal T-cell expansion. On the study overall, not on this receptor specifically: In partial responders in the 0.1-3.0 mg/kg groups, normalized peripheral clonal expansion was found to be among the lowest, especially among CD8+ T cells. Antigen specificity was not determined for the clonally expanded peripheral T cells. After ivuxolimab, expanded clones were on average more numerous among CD8+ T cells than among CD4+ T cells. At doses of 0.1 to 3.0 mg/kg, clonal expansion of both CD4+ and CD8+ T cells in blood was seen between baseline and week 6. Low levels of normalized T-cell clonal expansion were also shown by some nonresponding patients.

Sequencing was performed on CD4+ or CD8+ T cells sorted from blood, taken in a trial of the OX40 agonist ivuxolimab. The V and J segments used are TRBV11-2 and TRBJ1-5; the D gene is perhaps TRBD1, on 5 matching bases. This TCR was sampled from an adult with an advanced solid tumor such as melanoma, head and neck, liver or kidney cancer. This receptor carries the CDR3 CASSLGGAGSNQPQHF. The DNA is TGTGCCAGCAGCCTAGGCGGGGCCGGTAGCAATCAGCCCCAGCATTTT.